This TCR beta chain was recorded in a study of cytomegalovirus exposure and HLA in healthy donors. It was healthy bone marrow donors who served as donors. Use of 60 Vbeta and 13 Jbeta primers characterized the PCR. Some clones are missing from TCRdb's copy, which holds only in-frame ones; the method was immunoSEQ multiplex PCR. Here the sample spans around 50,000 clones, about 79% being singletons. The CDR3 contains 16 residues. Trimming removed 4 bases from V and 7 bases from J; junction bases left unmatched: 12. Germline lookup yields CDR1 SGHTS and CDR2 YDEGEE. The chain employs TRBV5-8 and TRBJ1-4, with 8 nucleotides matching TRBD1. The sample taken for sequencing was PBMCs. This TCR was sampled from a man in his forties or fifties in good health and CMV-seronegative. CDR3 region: CASSEPDRARGEKLFF. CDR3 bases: TGTGCCAGCAGCGAACCGGACAGGGCGAGGGGTGAAAAACTGTTTTTT. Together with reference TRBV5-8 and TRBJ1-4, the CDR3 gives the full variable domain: EAGVTQSPTHLIKTRGQQATLRCSPISGHTSVYWYQQALGLGLQFLLWYDEGEERNRGNFPPRFSGRQFPNYSSELNVNALELEDSALYLCASSEPDRARGEKLFFGSGTQLSVL.